This TCR beta chain was captured in a study of long-term antiretroviral therapy in people with HIV. Each HIV-infected participant was given treatment in the United States. There were roughly 0.9-11 million cryopreserved PBMC in the samples before DNA extraction. Germline CDR1 SGDLS, CDR2 YYNGEE. The V end lost 4 bases, the J end lost 2 bases, and 21 bases lay between the germline ends. The CDR3 runs to 17 residues. The run of the v3.0 immunoSEQ assay was at survey level. Sequencing set out to capture about 35,000-55,000 T-cell genomes per sample. Only in-frame clones appear in the TCRdb table, and some are missing; sequencing was by immunoSEQ multiplex PCR. Altogether 20,000 to 30,000 clones are present, about 80% being singletons, with the ten largest covering 9% to 10%.

Sequences were derived from unsorted PBMCs, sampled 1.2 years after starting antiretroviral therapy. The sequence was obtained from a woman aged 40 to 55 with HIV. The chain recombines TRBV9 with TRBJ1-2; TRBD1 might be the D (5 bases). CDR3 sequence: CASSRNLVGDPNYGYTF. DNA of the CDR3: TGTGCCAGCAGCCGTAACCTCGTAGGGGACCCGAACTATGGCTACACCTTC.